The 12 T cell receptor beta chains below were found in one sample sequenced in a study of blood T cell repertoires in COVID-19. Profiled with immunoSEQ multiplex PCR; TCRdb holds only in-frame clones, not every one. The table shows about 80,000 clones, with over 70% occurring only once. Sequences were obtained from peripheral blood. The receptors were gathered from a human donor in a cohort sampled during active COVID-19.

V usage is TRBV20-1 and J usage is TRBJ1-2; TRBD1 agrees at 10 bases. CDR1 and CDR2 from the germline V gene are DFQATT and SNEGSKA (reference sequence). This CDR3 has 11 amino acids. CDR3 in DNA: TGCAGGGGACAGGGGTCCTATGGCTACACCTTC. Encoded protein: CRGQGSYGYTF.

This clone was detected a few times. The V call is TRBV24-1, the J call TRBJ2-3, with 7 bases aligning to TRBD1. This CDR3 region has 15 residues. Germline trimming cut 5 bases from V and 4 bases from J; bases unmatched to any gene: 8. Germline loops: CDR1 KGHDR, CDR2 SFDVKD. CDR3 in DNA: TGTGCCACCAGTGTCAAACAGGGGAGTGCAGATACGCAGTATTTT. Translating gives CATSVKQGSADTQYF.

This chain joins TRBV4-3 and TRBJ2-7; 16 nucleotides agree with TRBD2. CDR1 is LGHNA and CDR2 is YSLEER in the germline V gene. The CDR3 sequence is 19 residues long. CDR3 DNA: TGCGCCAGCAGCCACCGAGGACCCTACGCCGGGACTAGCGGGGGGGGTCTGGACGTC. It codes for CASSHRGPYAGTSGGGLDV.

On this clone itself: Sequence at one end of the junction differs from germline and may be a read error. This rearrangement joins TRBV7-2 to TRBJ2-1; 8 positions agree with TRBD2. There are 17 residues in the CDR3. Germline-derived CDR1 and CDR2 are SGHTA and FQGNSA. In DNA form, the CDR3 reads TGTGCCAGCAGGTTAGGGAATTGGCGGGGGGACCAAAATGAGCAGTTCTTC. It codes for CASRLGNWRGDQNEQFF. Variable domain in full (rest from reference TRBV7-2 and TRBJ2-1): GAGVSQSPSNKVTEKGKDVELRCDPISGHTALYWYRQSLGQGLEFLIYFQGNSAPDKSGLPSDRFSAERTGGSVSTLTIQRTQQEDSAVYLCASRLGNWRGDQNEQFFGPGTRLTVL.

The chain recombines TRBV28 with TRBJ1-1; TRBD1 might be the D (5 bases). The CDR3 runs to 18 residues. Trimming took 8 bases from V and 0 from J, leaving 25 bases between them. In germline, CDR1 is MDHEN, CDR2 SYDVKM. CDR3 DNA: TGTGCCAGCCCCCCTACCCTGAGCGGGGCCTCAGTGAACACTGAAGCTTTCTTT. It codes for CASPPTLSGASVNTEAFF.

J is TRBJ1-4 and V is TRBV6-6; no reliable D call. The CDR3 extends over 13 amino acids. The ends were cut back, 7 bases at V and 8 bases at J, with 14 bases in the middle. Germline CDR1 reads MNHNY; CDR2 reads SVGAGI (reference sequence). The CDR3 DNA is TGTGCCAGCACCCCCCGGACGGGAGAAAAACTGTTTTTT. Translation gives CASTPRTGEKLFF.

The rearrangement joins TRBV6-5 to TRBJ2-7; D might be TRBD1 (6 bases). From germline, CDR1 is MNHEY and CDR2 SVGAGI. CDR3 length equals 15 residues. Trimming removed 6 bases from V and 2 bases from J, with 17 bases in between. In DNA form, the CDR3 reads TGTGCCAGCAGAACAGGGTTTATAGCCGCCTACGAGCAGTACTTC. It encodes CASRTGFIAAYEQYF.

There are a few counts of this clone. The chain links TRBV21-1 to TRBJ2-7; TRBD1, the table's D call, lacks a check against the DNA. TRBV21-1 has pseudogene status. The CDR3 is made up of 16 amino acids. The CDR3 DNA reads TGTGCCAGCAGCAAACGGACAGGGCGCAAACCCTACGAGCAGTACGTC. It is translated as CASSKRTGRKPYEQYV.

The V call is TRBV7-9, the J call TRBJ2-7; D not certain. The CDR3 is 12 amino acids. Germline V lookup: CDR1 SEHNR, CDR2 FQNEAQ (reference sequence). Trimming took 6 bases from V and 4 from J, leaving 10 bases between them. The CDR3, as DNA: TGTGCCAGCAGACGTGACATGTACGAGCAGTACTTC. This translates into CASRRDMYEQYF. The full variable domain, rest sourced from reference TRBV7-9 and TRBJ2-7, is DTGVSQNPRHKITKRGQNVTFRCDPISEHNRLYWYRQTLGQGPEFLTYFQNEAQLEKSRLLSDRFSAERPKGSFSTLEIQRTEQGDSAMYLCASRRDMYEQYFGPGTRLTVT.

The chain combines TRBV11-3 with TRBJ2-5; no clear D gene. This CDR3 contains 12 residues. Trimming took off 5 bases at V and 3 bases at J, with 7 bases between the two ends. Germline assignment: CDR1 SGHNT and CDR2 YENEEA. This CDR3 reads CASSPVEETQYF. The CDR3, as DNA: TGTGCCAGCAGCCCAGTGGAAGAGACCCAGTACTTC.

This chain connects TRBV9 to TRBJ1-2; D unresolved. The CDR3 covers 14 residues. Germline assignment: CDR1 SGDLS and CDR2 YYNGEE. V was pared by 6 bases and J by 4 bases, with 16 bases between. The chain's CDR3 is CASNREGIPYGYTF. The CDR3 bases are TGTGCCAGCAATAGGGAGGGAATCCCCTATGGCTACACCTTC.

The DNA for the CDR3 is TGTGCCAGCAGCTTGGGAGAGGCTGAAAAACTGTTTTTT. Amino acid sequence: CASSLGEAEKLFF. The chain uses TRBV5-6 and TRBJ1-4; D call uncertain. CDR1 SGHDT and CDR2 YYEEEE come from the germline V gene. The CDR3 sequence is 13 residues long. Trimming removed 0 bases at V and 7 bases at J, with 7 bases between.